The T cell receptor (beta chain) described here comes from a study of blood T cell repertoires in COVID-19. The overall study: Collection of acute and convalescent COVID-19 samples took place in the United States, Italy and Spain. T cells, B-cell-depleted T cells, or PBMCs supplied cDNA or gDNA.

CDR1 is SGHKS, CDR2 YYEKEE, per germline (reference sequence). The CDR3 runs 13 residues. Trimming took 0 bases from V and 8 from J, leaving 9 bases between them. Per the original data handling: Nucleated cell number was recorded as an estimate derived from reference gene primer amplification. This table comes from immunoSEQ multiplex PCR, and its TCRdb copy is limited to in-frame clones, with some not included. V, J and clone size were drawn from that table, and D and trimming were deduced from the DNA. The repertoire holds 110,000 or so clones, with about 87% as singletons. This TCR was sampled from a woman between 50 and 59 years old with acute or convalescent COVID-19. The specimen was peripheral blood. The V gene is TRBV5-5, the J gene TRBJ2-1; D possibly corresponds to TRBD2 (6 bases). The chain's CDR3 is CASSLAGGHEQFF. CDR3 DNA: TGTGCCAGCAGCTTGGCCGGAGGGCATGAGCAGTTCTTC.